The entry below gives a single T cell receptor beta chain sequence along with its context. This record comes from a study of blood T cell repertoires in COVID-19. Study-wide background: In each case, the material was cDNA or gDNA derived from T cells, B-cell-depleted T cells, or PBMCs.

The germline gives CDR1 SGDLS, CDR2 YYNGEE. V was shortened by 5 bases and J by 4 bases, with 9 bases between the two germline ends. The CDR3 length is 13 residues. Per the authors' pipeline: For nucleated cells, counts were estimated from reference gene primer amplification. Sequencing used immunoSEQ multiplex PCR; TCRdb keeps in-frame clones, though not all of them. The DNA gave D and trimming, while V, J and clone size come from that table. The repertoire includes 95,000 to 130,000 clones, approximately 90% of them detected once, and roughly 1.9% sits in the top ten. Sequenced: peripheral blood. The chain uses TRBV9 and TRBJ2-2; TRBD1 might be the D (5 bases). This receptor was identified in a human donor with active COVID-19. The donor label of this sample is uncertain. The CDR3, as DNA: TGTGCCAGCAGGGGGCCGGGCACCGGGGAGCTGTTTTTT. This sequence encodes CASRGPGTGELFF.